This T cell receptor beta chain emerged from a study of tumor-infiltrating lymphocytes in glioblastoma multiforme. General study points: The T cells in this sample were not sorted into functional subsets. TCR plus mutation findings rest on a single glioblastoma patient.

This clonotype is medium-sized (0.01 to 0.1%) within its sample. Its antigen remains unidentified. Three nested ARM-PCR rounds with V-beta and C-beta primers built TCRB libraries. TCRdb fed the multiplex PCR reads into MiXCR, producing one record per CDR3 protein. The data contain around 33,000 distinct CDR3 sequences, under 70% of them seen just once; the ten biggest clones take up approximately 31%. Germline V gene sequence: CDR1 SGHAT, CDR2 FQDESV (reference sequence). Trimming took 0 bases from V and 3 from J, leaving 11 bases between them. This CDR3 comprises 15 residues. This rearrangement joins TRBV11-1 to TRBJ1-1; the D gene is possibly TRBD1 (6 bases). This TCR derives from a male donor with glioblastoma. Sequencing input: brain tumor tissue. This CDR3 is CASSLAGAGDTEAFF. The DNA of the CDR3 is TGTGCCAGCAGCTTAGCGGGGGCTGGCGACACTGAAGCTTTCTTT.